These T cell receptor beta chains were read from a single sample in a study of T-cell reconstitution after alpha-beta-depleted transplantation in children. TCRdb re-called the PCR reads with MiXCR, one entry per CDR3 protein. The top ten hold 95% to 98% of the sample, which has roughly 50,000 distinct CDR3 sequences, roughly 45% seen once. The material sequenced was PBMCs, mostly from graft donor cells, taken 360 days after TCRalphabeta/CD19-depleted stem cell transplant. The receptors shown here come from a male patient younger than 18 who had a stem cell transplant for acute lymphoblastic leukemia, so the T cells may come from the graft donor. CDR3s include the opening cysteine and the closing phenylalanine or tryptophan. Fields, in order: CDR3 protein, CDR3 DNA, V gene, clone size, J gene, D gene. A D gene is named only where the DNA matches it firmly. The size field is filled for only some rows; it gives once, few, many or a size class.

cdr3_aa: CSAITSTDTQYF
cdr3_nt: TGCAGTGCCATAACTAGCACAGATACGCAGTATTTT
v_call: TRBV20-1
clone_size: few
j_call: TRBJ2-3
d_call: -

cdr3_aa: CASSVDRGGYEQYF
cdr3_nt: TGTGCCAGCAGCGTCGACAGGGGAGGGTACGAGCAGTACTTC
v_call: TRBV16
clone_size: -
j_call: TRBJ2-7
d_call: -

cdr3_aa: CASSLAPADTQYF
cdr3_nt: TGTGCCAGCAGCTTGGCACCAGCAGATACGCAGTATTTT
v_call: TRBV5-5
clone_size: few
j_call: TRBJ2-3
d_call: -

cdr3_aa: CASSFLLTDTQYF
cdr3_nt: TGTGCCAGCAGCTTTCTACTCACAGATACGCAGTATTTT
v_call: TRBV7-6
clone_size: -
j_call: TRBJ2-3
d_call: -

cdr3_aa: CSAAAVFGNQPQHF
cdr3_nt: TGCAGTGCCGCTGCTGTATTCGGCAATCAGCCCCAGCATTTT
v_call: TRBV20-1
clone_size: -
j_call: TRBJ1-5
d_call: -

cdr3_aa: CASSLVTGVKVEQFF
cdr3_nt: TGTGCCAGCAGCTTAGTAACGGGAGTAAAGGTTGAGCAGTTCTTC
v_call: TRBV7-2
clone_size: few
j_call: TRBJ2-1
d_call: -

cdr3_aa: CASSLWGGEGYEQYF
cdr3_nt: TGTGCCAGCAGTTTATGGGGCGGAGAGGGATACGAGCAGTACTTC
v_call: TRBV28
clone_size: few
j_call: TRBJ2-7
d_call: -

cdr3_aa: CASSFNYQETQYF
cdr3_nt: TGTGCCAGCAGTTTTAACTACCAAGAGACCCAGTACTTC
v_call: TRBV27
clone_size: -
j_call: TRBJ2-5
d_call: -

cdr3_aa: CASSLTRTSSTGELFF
cdr3_nt: TGCGCCAGCAGCCTCACGCGGACTAGCTCGACCGGGGAGCTGTTTTTT
v_call: TRBV10-1
clone_size: -
j_call: TRBJ2-2
d_call: TRBD2

cdr3_aa: CASSPGAGGVEQYF
cdr3_nt: TGTGCCAGCAGCCCTGGGGCAGGGGGCGTCGAGCAGTACTTC
v_call: TRBV5-4
clone_size: -
j_call: TRBJ2-7
d_call: TRBD1